This T cell receptor (beta chain) was captured in a study of T cell responses to AZD1222 COVID-19 vaccine. Study in general: Pooled together were second doses at about 4 or about 12 weeks. Findings and caveats of the study: Nearly half of spike-specific TCRs reportedly target variant regions that are unmutated in the B.1.351 and B.1.1.7 variants.

Regarding this clone: Its target is not known.

Profiling relied on immunoSEQ multiplex PCR, and the TCRdb table lists in-frame clones only, not all of them. This sample yields more than 95,000 clones, of which about 90% are seen a single time; around 1.5% belongs to the top ten. Germline values: CDR1 KGHSH, CDR2 LQKENI. V was trimmed by 2 bases and J by 0 bases, leaving 5 bases between them. The CDR3 has 13 amino acids. The chain joins TRBV18 to TRBJ2-7, with D uncertain. The sequencing used peripheral blood, collected on day 0 of AZD1222 vaccination. The origin of this receptor is an adult in good health. The CDR3 is CASSPDLSYEQYF. DNA for the CDR3: TGTGCCAGCTCACCAGACCTCTCCTACGAGCAGTACTTC.